What follows is one T cell receptor (beta chain) and its context. Possible read error: a much larger clone is one base away. A single record per CDR3 protein comes from TCRdb applying MiXCR to the RT-PCR reads. The table lists 550,000 to 800,000 distinct CDR3 sequences, 15% to 18% of them singletons, with roughly 10% in the top ten. This sample stems from a study of response to subunit inactivated influenza vaccine. The CDR3 contains 15 residues. Germline-derived CDR1 and CDR2 are SEHNR and FQNEAQ (reference sequence). The receptor was derived from a middle-aged man who received an inactivated influenza vaccine. V and J are TRBV7-9 and TRBJ2-5, with D perhaps TRBD2 (5 bases). The sample in question was PBMCs from blood, obtained approximately 13 days after vaccination. The DNA for the CDR3 is TGTGTCAGCAGCCTCTCACGGGGTCAGAAAGAGACCCAGTACTTC. Amino acids: CVSSLSRGQKETQYF. Full variable domain (missing parts from reference TRBV7-9 and TRBJ2-5): DTGVSQNPRHKITKRGQNVTFRCDPISEHNRLYWYRQTLGQGPEFLTYFQNEAQLEKSRLLSDRFSAERPKGSFSTLEIQRTEQGDSAMYLCVSSLSRGQKETQYFGPGTRLLVL.